The 4 T cell receptor beta chains below were found in one sample sequenced in a study of T cells expressing NK-cell markers. Following a re-call of the 5' RACE reads, TCRdb has one entry per CDR3 protein and lacks DNA. Its table lists 300,000 to 450,000 distinct CDR3 sequences. Sequenced: blood T cells: a sorted CD56 or NKG2C T cell subset, CD4+ or CD8+ T cells, or bulk PBMC T cells (not recorded which). The receptors stem from a man between 18 and 69 years old in good health.

V is TRBV6-1 and J is TRBJ1-1. Looked up from germline, CDR1 is MNHNS and CDR2 is SASEGT. There are 13 residues in the CDR3. The CDR3 spells CASKVGFVTEAFF.

The chain couples TRBV20-1 to TRBJ1-2. This CDR3 region has 16 residues. The germline V gene has CDR1 DFQATT and CDR2 SNEGSKA (reference sequence). The CDR3 sequence: CSARGPAANGRYGYTF.

The chain has TRBV12-3 or TRBV12-4 and TRBJ2-1; without DNA, the TCRdb call of TRBD1 cannot be checked. This CDR3 contains 16 residues. The CDR3 spells CASSLGRRGGYNEQFF.

This sequence joins TRBV12-3 or TRBV12-4 and TRBJ1-2. The CDR3 sequence is 12 residues long. This CDR3 is CASSFWGYGYTF.